A selection of T cell receptor beta chains follows, all from one sample in a study of T-cell memory formation after mild COVID-19. TCRdb processed the 5' RACE reads anew with MiXCR; each CDR3 protein has one entry. This sample has approximately 500,000 distinct CDR3 sequences, with approximately 25% found just once. What was sequenced was PBMCs or a T cell subset sorted from them (not recorded which). The source of these receptors is an adult woman who had mild COVID-19 (a few samples of this study predate the infection). Cell type and time point are not known. Each CDR3 is given with its conserved first and last residue. Fields, in order: clone size, D gene, J gene, V gene, CDR3 protein, CDR3 DNA. D genes are given only for firm matches. Clone sizes are given selectively: once, few, many, or a class where the clone is expanded.

>.|TRBD2|TRBJ2-5|TRBV11-3
CASRPTREGRQETQYF
TGTGCCAGCAGACCTACGCGGGAGGGCCGCCAAGAGACCCAGTACTTC
>.|.|TRBJ2-1|TRBV30
CAWSEYNEQFF
TGTGCCTGGAGTGAATACAATGAGCAGTTCTTC
>.|.|TRBJ2-7|TRBV7-9
CASSLGGPGSTEQYF
TGTGCCAGCAGCTTAGGAGGCCCGGGGTCGACTGAGCAGTACTTC
>.|.|TRBJ1-4|TRBV18
CASSSGGATNEKLFF
TGTGCCAGCTCATCAGGAGGCGCAACTAATGAAAAACTGTTTTTT
>.|.|TRBJ1-2|TRBV6-5
CASRKDAANYGYTF
TGTGCCAGCAGAAAGGACGCCGCTAACTATGGCTACACCTTC
>many|TRBD2|TRBJ2-1|TRBV9
CASSVEGLYYNEQFF
TGTGCCAGCAGCGTAGAGGGACTATACTACAATGAGCAGTTCTTC
>many|.|TRBJ1-2|TRBV11-3
CASSLDPVGGYGYTF
TGTGCCAGCAGCTTGGACCCGGTCGGTGGCTATGGCTACACCTTC
>.|TRBD1|TRBJ2-7|TRBV5-1
CASGLGWTGTSYEQYF
TGCGCCAGCGGCTTGGGCTGGACAGGAACCTCCTACGAGCAGTACTTC
>few|.|TRBJ2-3|TRBV5-1
CASSMGSSGVDTQYF
TGCGCCAGCAGCATGGGATCCTCTGGGGTCGATACGCAGTATTTT
>.|TRBD2|TRBJ2-7|TRBV5-1
CASSPWTSGGDYEQYF
TGCGCCAGCAGCCCGTGGACTAGCGGGGGCGACTACGAGCAGTACTTC
>.|.|TRBJ1-6|TRBV7-9
CASSQGEVSPLHF
TGTGCCAGCAGCCAAGGGGAGGTTTCACCCCTCCACTTT
>.|TRBD1|TRBJ1-1|TRBV29-1
CSVDGQGPLGLNEAFF
TGCAGCGTTGACGGACAGGGGCCGCTGGGGCTGAACGAAGCTTTCTTT
>.|.|TRBJ1-4|TRBV5-1
CASSLGGVNEKLFF
TGCGCCAGCAGCTTGGGAGGGGTTAATGAAAAACTGTTTTTT
>many|.|TRBJ2-5|TRBV28
CASSPQGRYQETQYF
TGTGCCAGCAGTCCGCAGGGGAGGTACCAAGAGACCCAGTACTTC
>.|TRBD1|TRBJ2-2|TRBV6-5
CASSRDPTGTNTGELFF
TGTGCCAGCAGCCGCGATCCGACAGGGACGAACACCGGGGAGCTGTTTTTT
>.|TRBD1|TRBJ1-5|TRBV20-1
CSAGTGAERSNQPQHF
TGCAGTGCTGGGACAGGGGCGGAAAGGAGCAATCAGCCCCAGCATTTT
>few|.|TRBJ2-7|TRBV5-1
CASSLAWVQGPRYEQYF
TGCGCCAGCAGCTTGGCATGGGTACAGGGACCCCGATACGAGCAGTACTTC
>.|TRBD2|TRBJ2-5|TRBV7-9
CASSPGGKQETQYF
TGTGCCAGCAGCCCCGGGGGGAAACAAGAGACCCAGTACTTC
>.|.|TRBJ1-4|TRBV18
CASSPPGLWGIEKLFF
TGTGCCAGCTCACCCCCAGGCCTGTGGGGCATTGAAAAACTGTTTTTT
>.|.|TRBJ2-7|TRBV5-5
CASSLGAAYSYEQYF
TGTGCCAGCAGCTTGGGGGCGGCATACTCCTACGAGCAGTACTTC
>.|.|TRBJ2-1|TRBV7-9
CASSTTGNNEQFF
TGTGCCAGCAGCACGACAGGAAACAATGAGCAGTTCTTC
>medium-sized|.|TRBJ2-3|TRBV7-9
CASSLVTGTDTQYF
TGTGCCAGCAGCTTAGTCACCGGGACAGATACGCAGTATTTT
>few|.|TRBJ1-1|TRBV24-1
CATSVPGGTEAFF
TGTGCCACCAGTGTCCCCGGAGGAACTGAAGCTTTCTTT
>.|.|TRBJ1-2|TRBV12-3/TRBV12-4
CASGAGAGSGYTF
TGTGCCAGCGGTGCGGGGGCAGGGAGTGGCTACACCTTC
>few|.|TRBJ2-1|TRBV3-1
CASSPLRGSEQFF
TGTGCCAGCAGCCCCCTGCGAGGGAGCGAGCAGTTCTTC
>few|TRBD1|TRBJ2-1|TRBV29-1
CSVQGGQGALHSYNEQFF
TGCAGCGTTCAAGGCGGACAGGGGGCACTACACTCCTACAATGAGCAGTTCTTC
>.|.|TRBJ2-3|TRBV4-2
CASSQDLGSSTDTQYF
TGTGCCAGCAGCCAAGATCTGGGTAGTAGCACAGATACGCAGTATTTT